The 9 T cell receptor beta chains in this list originate from one sample, sequenced in a study of CXCR3-negative and CXCR3-positive naive CD8 T cells. UMI-labeled 5' RACE TRB cDNA libraries were prepared from the cells. TCRdb re-called the 5' RACE reads and catalogs CDR3 proteins one per entry, DNA excluded. The sample features 75,000 or so distinct CDR3 sequences, with roughly 1.4% in its top ten. Material for sequencing was naive CXCR3- CD8+ T cells from blood. Subset noted: CD45RO-CCR7+CD27+CD95- naive CD8+ T cells lacking CXCR3 (TNR3-). Receptor source: a human donor in good health. Some clones in this sample may be carry-over from other donors' samples.

The chain couples TRBV6-2 or TRBV6-3 to TRBJ2-2. This CDR3 is 13 amino acids long. Germline CDR1 reads MNHEY; CDR2 reads SVGEGT. The CDR3 sequence: CASSFNEVGELFF.

The rearrangement uses TRBV25-1 and TRBJ1-1. The CDR3 sequence is 13 residues long. Per germline, CDR1 MGHDK and CDR2 SYGVNS. The CDR3 here is CASSSGPNTEAFF.

The rearrangement links TRBV27 to TRBJ2-2; the TCRdb D gene call, TRBD1, has no DNA to confirm it. Germline CDR1 is MNHEY and CDR2 is SMNVEV (reference sequence). This CDR3 has 17 residues. CDR3 loop: CASSYSADRGNTGELFF.

The genes are TRBV6-5 and TRBJ1-1; TCRdb selects TRBD1, and the lack of DNA leaves this call unchecked. The CDR3 is made up of 14 amino acids. Germline CDR1 and CDR2: MNHEY and SVGAGI. This CDR3 reads CASSYSGRGTEAFF.

The chain uses TRBV3-1 and TRBJ2-2; there is no DNA to check the TCRdb D call of TRBD2. This CDR3 has 17 residues. Germline V lookup: CDR1 LGHDT, CDR2 YNNKEL (reference sequence). The CDR3 loop is CASSSIRGTSAGGELFF.

V gene TRBV7-9 combines with J gene TRBJ1-1; TCRdb returns TRBD1, unconfirmable since there is no DNA. Germline loops: CDR1 SEHNR, CDR2 FQNEAQ (reference sequence). This CDR3 spans 17 amino acids. Here the CDR3 reads CASSLTEGQGARTEAFF.

The genes are TRBV11-2 and TRBJ2-3; there is no DNA to check the TCRdb D call of TRBD1. Germline CDR1 is SGHAT and CDR2 is FQNNGV. The CDR3 is made up of 15 amino acids. The CDR3 is CASSLETVAWDTQYF.

This chain connects TRBV21-1 to TRBJ1-4; the D call of TRBD1 rests on TCRdb alone, since no DNA is present to check it. TRBV21-1 constitutes a pseudogene. The CDR3 extends over 15 amino acids. This chain's CDR3 is CASSGRTGLGEKLFF.

V usage is TRBV29-1 and J usage is TRBJ2-1; TCRdb's D gene call, TRBD1, goes unchecked for lack of DNA. CDR1 and CDR2 from the germline V gene are SQVTM and ANQGSEA. This CDR3 has 17 amino acids. The CDR3 is CSVRVGNRPISYNEQFF.